Reported below is one T cell receptor (beta chain). Its target is unknown. This sample stems from a study of post-analysis software for immune sequencing data. Study-wide results and limits: A handful of TRBV segments occurring more often in patients than controls included TRBV5-6, TRBV5-1 and TRBV20-1. Co-batched samples clustered tightly together by F measure.

Trimming cost V 2 bases and J 2 bases, with 7 bases left between them. The CDR3 covers 14 residues. CDR1 is MDHEN and CDR2 is SYDVKM in the germline V gene. Included in the TCR beta cDNA libraries were unique molecular identifiers. T cells numbering 1 to 10 million gave rise to roughly 0.5 million cDNA molecules. TCRdb used MiXCR to reprocess the PCR reads, holding one entry per CDR3 protein. The repertoire holds 700,000 to 800,000 distinct CDR3 sequences, 25% to 30% seen once, with roughly 0.54% in the top ten. The receptor comes from a girl aged 5-17 years with multiple sclerosis. The J gene is TRBJ2-1, the V gene TRBV28; D gene unclear. Sequenced input: blood. Written as DNA, the CDR3 is TGTGCCAGCAGTTTACGGACGCCCTACAATGAGCAGTTCTTC. It yields the protein CASSLRTPYNEQFF.